This T cell receptor beta chain stems from a study of molecular identifiers for immune sequencing clone quantification. Naive CD8 libraries came from around 20,000 to 1,000,000 sorted cells with 10%, 30% or 50% RNA. Naive CD8 T cells were sorted as CD8+CD4-CCR7+CD45RA+. Preparation methods for the bulk TCR libraries were those previously described, with listed TCR primers. TCRdb re-called the PCR reads through MiXCR, storing one row per CDR3 protein. The table records about 640,000 distinct CDR3 sequences, 20% of them present only once. There are a few counts of this clonotype. The receptor was derived from a human donor in good health. Some libraries in this study had Jurkat cell RNA spiked in. Input material: naive CD8+ T cells from blood, with Jurkat cell RNA spiked in. Documented subset: FACS-sorted CD8+CD4-CCR7+CD45RA+ naive T cells.

The CDR3 DNA is TGCGCCAGCAGCCACAACGGGGGGGCCTCTTCACCCCTCCACTTT. Amino acids: CASSHNGGASSPLHF. The rearrangement joins TRBV4-1 to TRBJ1-6; D might be TRBD1 (6 bases). Germline assignment: CDR1 MGHRA and CDR2 YSYEKL. The CDR3 has 15 amino acids. V was clipped by 3 bases and J by 9 bases, with 15 bases between them.